This T cell receptor beta chain derives from a study of shared clonotypes between healthy human individuals. Every subset had its genomic DNA shared out evenly among several immunoSEQ plates. Sorted subsets were amplified in replicate PCRs using about 210 ng DNA, roughly 30,000 T cell genomes. Generated by immunoSEQ multiplex PCR, the TCRdb table keeps only in-frame clones and is missing some. Of around 2.3 million clones detected, roughly 95% appear once; the ten largest clones hold more than 0.1%. Whole-study findings and limits: Clonotypes not shared had lower generation probabilities than those common to all four donors.

Note on this clone: As yet, its antigen is unknown.

Partitioning of CD4+ cells yielded a CD45RA+ naive subset and a CD45RA-negative memory subset. The receptor's source is a man aged 18 to 30 in good health. The sequenced material came from naive CD4+ T cells sorted from blood. Sample subset: CD45RA+ positively selected.

Written as DNA, the CDR3 is TGTGCCAGCAGTACCGGACACTACACTGAAGCTTTCTTT. Translated, it gives CASSTGHYTEAFF. The chain links TRBV28 to TRBJ1-1, with D maybe TRBD1 (5 bases). Trimming removed 5 bases from V and 3 bases from J, with 10 bases in between. This CDR3 comprises 13 residues. Per germline, CDR1 MDHEN and CDR2 SYDVKM.